Listed here are 29 T cell receptor beta chains from one sample, sequenced in a study of T cell changes during pregnancy in multiple sclerosis. The data were produced by immunoSEQ multiplex PCR, yet TCRdb's version contains in-frame clones alone and is incomplete. Seen here are 75,000 to 100,000 clones, almost 95% observed once, and the top ten hold approximately 2%. Sequencing was performed on peripheral blood, taken after pregnancy. Source of these receptors: a female donor with multiple sclerosis, enrolled in a pregnancy study.

This chain uses TRBV30 with TRBJ2-2; a weak D match, TRBD1 (5 bases). Germline V gene sequence: CDR1 GTSNPN, CDR2 SVGIG (reference sequence). Trimming took 3 bases from V and 6 from J, leaving 11 bases between them. The CDR3 has 13 residues. The CDR3 region has the DNA TGTGCCTGGAGCCTCCCAGGGCCCGGGGAGCTGTTTTTT. This sequence encodes CAWSLPGPGELFF.

The CDR3 sequence: CSARDRSRAFF. Here the CDR3 DNA reads TGCAGTGCTAGAGATAGGTCCAGGGCTTTCTTT. The chain links TRBV20-1 to TRBJ1-1; D remains ambiguous. Germline-derived CDR1 and CDR2 are DFQATT and SNEGSKA (reference sequence). Trimming left V 0 bases short and J 11 bases short, with 10 bases between. The CDR3 length is 11 residues.

The chain links TRBV6-1 to TRBJ2-1, with a possible D match to TRBD2 (5 bases). CDR1 and CDR2 from the germline V gene are MNHNS and SASEGT. This CDR3 contains 14 residues. Trimming left V 1 base short and J 7 bases short, with 11 bases between. The CDR3 here is CASSEDYRTNEQFF. The CDR3 DNA sequence: TGTGCCAGCAGTGAAGACTATCGGACTAATGAGCAGTTCTTC.

This rearrangement joins TRBV13 to TRBJ1-5; perhaps TRBD1 as D (5 bases). V lost 5 bases, J lost 5 bases, and 10 bases lay in between. Germline V gene data show CDR1 as PRHDT and CDR2 as FYEKMQ (reference sequence). The CDR3 consists of 13 residues. CDR3 nucleotides: TGTGCCAGCAGCCAGGGAGGGTATCAGCCCCAGCATTTT. It codes for CASSQGGYQPQHF.

This clone turned up a few times. The chain uses TRBV19 and TRBJ1-5, with D unresolved. V was trimmed by 7 bases and J by 7 bases, leaving 14 bases between them. The CDR3 runs to 13 residues. CDR1 LNHDA and CDR2 SQIVND come from the germline V gene (reference sequence). CDR3 region: CASNSQVSQPQHF. The CDR3 DNA reads TGTGCCAGTAATTCCCAGGTATCCCAGCCCCAGCATTTT.

This clone was counted once. The V gene is TRBV7-2, the J gene TRBJ2-2; a weak D match, TRBD2 (5 bases). Looked up from germline, CDR1 is SGHTA and CDR2 is FQGNSA. V shed 5 bases and J shed 6 bases, with 10 bases lying between them. The CDR3 length is 13 residues. CDR3 nucleotides: TGTGCCAGCAGCACTAGTTTTTCCGGGGAGCTGTTTTTT. Encoded protein: CASSTSFSGELFF.

The V gene is TRBV9, the J gene TRBJ1-4, with 7 bases lining up with TRBD1. Trimming took 1 base from V and 7 from J; bases not matched to a gene: 4. This CDR3 is built from 14 residues. Germline V lookup: CDR1 SGDLS, CDR2 YYNGEE. The CDR3 is CASSVRQGGEKLFF. CDR3 DNA sequence: TGTGCCAGCAGCGTACGACAGGGAGGTGAAAAACTGTTTTTT. Full variable domain (remainder filled in from reference TRBV9 and TRBJ1-4): DSGVTQTPKHLITATGQRVTLRCSPRSGDLSVYWYQQSLDQGLQFLIQYYNGEERAKGNILERFSAQQFPDLHSELNLSSLELGDSALYFCASSVRQGGEKLFFGSGTQLSVL.

This clone was counted a single time. The chain carries TRBV7-8 and TRBJ2-7, with no clear D. The V end was cut by 8 bases, the J end by 3 bases, with 14 bases between. The CDR3 sequence is 13 residues long. Germline CDR1 is SGHVS and CDR2 is FQNEAQ. The CDR3, as DNA: TGTGCCAGCCATACCCCGGGTCACTACGAGCAGTACTTC. Amino acids: CASHTPGHYEQYF.

The chain employs TRBV11-2 and TRBJ1-1, with 7 positions matching TRBD1. V lost 5 bases and J lost 8; bases outside the gene matches: 5. The CDR3 totals 12 residues. Germline V gene sequence: CDR1 SGHAT, CDR2 FQNNGV. The CDR3 nucleotides are TGTGCCAGCAGCCCGGAGGACAGGGAAGCTTTCTTT. It codes for CASSPEDREAFF.

V is TRBV30 and J is TRBJ1-4; D is possibly TRBD1 (5 bases). CDR3 length: 16 residues. Trimming cost V 1 base and J 8 bases, with 20 bases left between them. The germline V gene has CDR1 GTSNPN and CDR2 SVGIG (reference sequence). The CDR3 spells CAWSDGSGQGFEKLFF. CDR3 nucleotides: TGTGCCTGGAGTGATGGGTCCGGGCAGGGATTCGAAAAACTGTTTTTT.

The V gene is TRBV18, the J gene TRBJ2-7; 7 bases agree with TRBD2. Germline V gene data show CDR1 as KGHSH and CDR2 as LQKENI. Trimming removed 5 bases from V and 2 bases from J; junction bases left unmatched: 9. The CDR3 is 15 residues long. The DNA of the CDR3 is TGTGCCAGCTCAGGATCTAGCGGCCTAGCCTACGAGCAGTACTTC. It specifies CASSGSSGLAYEQYF. Complete variable domain (other parts from reference TRBV18 and TRBJ2-7): NAGVMQNPRHLVRRRGQEARLRCSPMKGHSHVYWYRQLPEEGLKFMVYLQKENIIDESGMPKERFSAEFPKEGPSILRIQQVVRGDSAAYFCASSGSSGLAYEQYFGPGTRLTVT.

The V and J genes are TRBV9 and TRBJ1-5, with 7 bases that match TRBD1. V dropped 0 bases and J dropped 11; count of bases not matched to a gene: 8. CDR3 length: 14 residues. From germline, CDR1 is SGDLS and CDR2 YYNGEE. CDR3 residues: CASSVGDSPLAQHF. CDR3 bases: TGTGCCAGCAGCGTAGGGGACAGCCCCTTGGCCCAGCATTTT.

This clone was found once. V usage is TRBV27 and J usage is TRBJ2-3; the D gene is possibly TRBD2 (6 bases). Germline V gene data show CDR1 as MNHEY and CDR2 as SMNVEV (reference sequence). V shed 3 bases and J shed 4 bases, with 20 bases lying between them. The CDR3 has 17 amino acids. CDR3 nucleotides: TGTGCCAGCAGTTTCTTTGCGGGACTTAATTCGGCAGATACGCAGTATTTT. As protein: CASSFFAGLNSADTQYF.

This rearrangement joins TRBV9 to TRBJ1-1; D call uncertain. The CDR3 sequence is 16 residues long. CDR1 and CDR2 from the germline V gene are SGDLS and YYNGEE. V was trimmed by 6 bases and J by 0 bases, leaving 18 bases between them. This CDR3 reads CASNPTETFVNTEAFF. The CDR3 DNA sequence: TGTGCCAGCAACCCTACAGAAACCTTTGTGAACACTGAAGCTTTCTTT.

Only one count was recorded for this clone. The V and J genes are TRBV30 and TRBJ2-2; TRBD2 aligns across 11 bases. The CDR3 is 17 amino acids. CDR1 is GTSNPN, CDR2 SVGIG, per germline (reference sequence). Germline trimming cut 4 bases from V and 2 bases from J; bases unmatched to any gene: 9. This CDR3 is CAWKTTSGAINTGELFF. In DNA, the CDR3 is TGTGCCTGGAAAACGACTAGCGGGGCGATAAACACCGGGGAGCTGTTTTTT. The whole variable domain, filled in from reference TRBV30 and TRBJ2-2, reads SQTIHQWPATLVQPVGSPLSLECTVEGTSNPNLYWYRQAAGRGLQLLFYSVGIGQISSEVPQNLSASRPQDRQFILSSKKLLLSDSGFYLCAWKTTSGAINTGELFFGEGSRLTVL.

The chain recombines TRBV29-1 with TRBJ1-2; a weak D match, TRBD1 (5 bases). V was trimmed by 3 bases and J by 0 bases, leaving 11 bases between them. The CDR3 length is 14 residues. Germline CDR1 SQVTM, CDR2 ANQGSEA. In nucleotides, the CDR3 is TGCAGCGTTGAGCTGGCAGGGTCTAACTATGGCTACACCTTC. Translating it yields CSVELAGSNYGYTF.

CDR3 DNA: TGTGCCAGCAGGCCTACAGGGGAGGGCTACACCTTC. Encoded protein: CASRPTGEGYTF. V gene TRBV6-6 combines with J gene TRBJ1-2; 7 positions match TRBD1. Germline CDR1 and CDR2: MNHNY and SVGAGI (reference sequence). There are 12 residues in the CDR3. V trimming: 6 bases; J trimming: 8 bases; junction bases outside the gene matches: 6.

The chain carries TRBV12-5 and TRBJ2-3; maybe TRBD1 (5 bases). V lost 0 bases to trimming and J lost 4 bases, with 14 bases between them. The length of the CDR3 is 16 residues. Germline assignment: CDR1 LGHNT and CDR2 FRNRAP. The CDR3 nucleotides read TGTGCTAGTGGTTTGGTACAGGTGATTATTCCAGATACGCAGTATTTT. Translated: CASGLVQVIIPDTQYF.

CDR3 protein: CASSSQGEAFF. CDR3 bases: TGTGCCAGCAGCTCCCAGGGAGAAGCTTTCTTT. This chain uses TRBV7-2 with TRBJ1-1, with D possibly TRBD1 on 5 matching bases. Deletions cut 4 bases from V and 8 bases from J, with 8 bases between. Germline V gene data show CDR1 as SGHTA and CDR2 as FQGNSA. This CDR3 contains 11 residues.

The chain couples TRBV5-1 to TRBJ1-1; 10 bases are a match to TRBD1. V dropped 3 bases and J dropped 1; count of bases not matched to a gene: 3. The CDR3 runs 15 residues. Germline CDR1 reads SGHRS; CDR2 reads YFSETQ. Here the CDR3 DNA reads TGCGCCAGCAGCTCAAGGACAGGGGGGAACACTGAAGCTTTCTTT. Translation: CASSSRTGGNTEAFF.

V is TRBV30 and J is TRBJ1-1, with D possibly TRBD1 on 6 matching bases. The V gene lost 5 bases and the J gene lost 6 bases, with 19 bases spanning the gap. The CDR3 runs 14 residues. Germline V CDR1 and CDR2: GTSNPN, SVGIG (reference sequence). The chain's CDR3 is CAWGRPSGGAEAFF. For the CDR3, the DNA is TGTGCCTGGGGAAGACCCAGTGGGGGCGCTGAAGCTTTCTTT.

This chain connects TRBV6-6 to TRBJ1-4; no clear D. Germline values: CDR1 MNHNY, CDR2 SVGAGI (reference sequence). CDR3 length: 11 residues. V dropped 6 bases and J dropped 7 bases, with 6 bases sitting between them. Here the CDR3 DNA reads TGTGCCAGCAGCCGCGGTGAAAAACTGTTTTTT. Protein sequence: CASSRGEKLFF.

The gene calls are TRBV6-5 and TRBJ1-1; D is perhaps TRBD1 (5 bases). The CDR3 loop spans 15 amino acids. CDR1 and CDR2 from the germline V gene are MNHEY and SVGAGI. V shed 5 bases and J shed 3 bases, with 16 bases lying between them. CDR3 residues: CASSGRWGDDTEAFF. The DNA for the CDR3 is TGTGCCAGCAGTGGCCGATGGGGGGATGACACTGAAGCTTTCTTT.

The chain carries TRBV4-3 and TRBJ2-2, with TRBD2 matching 12 bases. V dropped 3 bases and J dropped 8; count of bases not matched to a gene: 7. This CDR3 comprises 16 residues. Looked up from germline, CDR1 is LGHNA and CDR2 is YSLEER. The CDR3 region is CASSQGTSGGSGELFF. In DNA form, the CDR3 reads TGCGCCAGCAGCCAGGGAACTAGCGGGGGGTCTGGGGAGCTGTTTTTT.

This sequence joins TRBV6-5 and TRBJ1-3; 8 bases are a match to TRBD1. The CDR3 consists of 15 residues. Unmatched junction bases numbered 0, after V lost 2 bases and J lost 0 bases. Germline-derived CDR1 and CDR2 are MNHEY and SVGAGI. The CDR3 reads CASSYTGGSGNTIYF. The CDR3 bases are TGTGCCAGCAGTTACACAGGGGGCTCTGGAAACACCATATATTTT.

The chain links TRBV7-2 to TRBJ1-5, with 7 nucleotides matching TRBD1. The CDR3 covers 16 residues. Germline CDR1 reads SGHTA; CDR2 reads FQGNSA. J was trimmed by 4 bases and V by 1 base; bases with no gene match: 7. In DNA form, the CDR3 reads TGTGCCAGCAGCTTAGATTCAGGGGGTTCTAATCAGCCCCAGCATTTT. It specifies CASSLDSGGSNQPQHF.

The chain combines TRBV7-9 with TRBJ2-6; D might be TRBD2 (6 bases). The CDR3 runs 13 residues. Germline loops: CDR1 SEHNR, CDR2 FQNEAQ (reference sequence). Between the trimmed V and J ends, which lost 5 bases and 4 bases, there was a span of 6 bases. The CDR3 protein is CASSREGANVLTF. DNA for the CDR3: TGTGCCAGCAGCCGGGAGGGGGCCAACGTCCTGACTTTC.

This chain uses TRBV6-1 with TRBJ1-5; 8 bases match TRBD1. The V segment lost 4 bases and the J segment 1 base; nucleotides outside the gene matches: 6. Germline-derived CDR1 and CDR2 are MNHNS and SASEGT. The CDR3 runs to 16 residues. CDR3 loop: CASSGQGAMSNQPQHF. The CDR3 region has the DNA TGTGCCAGCAGTGGCCAGGGGGCGATGAGCAATCAGCCCCAGCATTTT.

J is TRBJ2-3 and V is TRBV6-5; perhaps TRBD1 as D (6 bases). The CDR3 totals 15 residues. The V gene's germline CDR1 is MNHEY and CDR2 SVGAGI. Trimming pared 4 bases from V and 5 bases from J, leaving 16 bases between. The CDR3 spells CASSFTPQGRDTQYF. Written as DNA, the CDR3 is TGTGCCAGCAGTTTCACCCCACAGGGCAGAGATACGCAGTATTTT.